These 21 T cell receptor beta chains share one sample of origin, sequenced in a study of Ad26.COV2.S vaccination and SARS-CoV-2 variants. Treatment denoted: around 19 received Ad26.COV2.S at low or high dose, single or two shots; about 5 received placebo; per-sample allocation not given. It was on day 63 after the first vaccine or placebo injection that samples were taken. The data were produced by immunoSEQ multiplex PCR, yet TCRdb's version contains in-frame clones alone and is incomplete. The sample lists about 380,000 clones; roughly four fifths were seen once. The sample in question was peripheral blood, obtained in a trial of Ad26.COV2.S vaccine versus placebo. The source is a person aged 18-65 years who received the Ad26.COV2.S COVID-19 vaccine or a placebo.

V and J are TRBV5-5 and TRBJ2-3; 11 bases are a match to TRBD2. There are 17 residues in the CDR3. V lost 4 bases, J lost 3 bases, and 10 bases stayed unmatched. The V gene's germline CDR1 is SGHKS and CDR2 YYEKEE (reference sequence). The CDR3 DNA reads TGTGCCAGCAGCCCCCTTCTAACTAGCGGGAGAACAGATACGCAGTATTTT. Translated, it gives CASSPLLTSGRTDTQYF. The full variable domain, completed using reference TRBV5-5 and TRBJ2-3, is DAGVTQSPTHLIKTRGQQVTLRCSPISGHKSVSWYQQVLGQGPQFIFQYYEKEERGRGNFPDRFSARQFPNYSSELNVNALLLGDSALYLCASSPLLTSGRTDTQYFGPGTRLTVL.

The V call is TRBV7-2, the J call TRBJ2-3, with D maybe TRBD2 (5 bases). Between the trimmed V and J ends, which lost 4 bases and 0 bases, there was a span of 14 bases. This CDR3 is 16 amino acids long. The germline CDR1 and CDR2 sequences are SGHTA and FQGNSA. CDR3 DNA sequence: TGTGCCAGCAGCTCTTGGGAGCGGTCTAGCACAGATACGCAGTATTTT. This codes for CASSSWERSSTDTQYF.

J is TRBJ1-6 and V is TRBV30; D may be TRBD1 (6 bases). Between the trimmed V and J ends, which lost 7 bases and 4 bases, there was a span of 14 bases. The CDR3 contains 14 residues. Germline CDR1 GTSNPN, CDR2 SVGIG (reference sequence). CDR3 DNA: TGTGCCTCCTTGACGGGACAATATAATTCACCCCTCCACTTT. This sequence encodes CASLTGQYNSPLHF.

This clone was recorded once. CDR3 sequence (DNA): TGTGCCGGGGGTGGGTACGGCACCGGGGAGCTGTTTTTT. Its translation: CAGGGYGTGELFF. The rearrangement joins TRBV2 to TRBJ2-2; the D gene could be TRBD1 or TRBD2 (5 bases each). The germline V and J ends were trimmed by 11 bases and 4 bases, with 14 bases remaining between them. The CDR3 is 13 residues long. From germline, CDR1 is SNHLY and CDR2 FYNNEI.

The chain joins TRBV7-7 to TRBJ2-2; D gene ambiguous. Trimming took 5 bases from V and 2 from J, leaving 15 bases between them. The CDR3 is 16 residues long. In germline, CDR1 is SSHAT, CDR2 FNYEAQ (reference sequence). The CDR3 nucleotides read TGTGCCAGCAGCCCCGGGCGGACCTCCAACACCGGGGAGCTGTTTTTT. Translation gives CASSPGRTSNTGELFF.

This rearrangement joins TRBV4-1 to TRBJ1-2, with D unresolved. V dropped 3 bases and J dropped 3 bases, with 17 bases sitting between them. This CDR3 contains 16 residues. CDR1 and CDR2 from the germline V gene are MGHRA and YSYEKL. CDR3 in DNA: TGCGCCAGCAGCCAGAGGATTCGGGATAGTCACTATGGCTACACCTTC. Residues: CASSQRIRDSHYGYTF.

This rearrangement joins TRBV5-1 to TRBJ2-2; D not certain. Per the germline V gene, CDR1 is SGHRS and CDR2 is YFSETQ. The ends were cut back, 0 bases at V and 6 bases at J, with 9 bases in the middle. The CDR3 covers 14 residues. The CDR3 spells CASSLAVRAGELFF. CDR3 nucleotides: TGCGCCAGCAGCTTGGCCGTTCGGGCCGGGGAGCTGTTTTTT.

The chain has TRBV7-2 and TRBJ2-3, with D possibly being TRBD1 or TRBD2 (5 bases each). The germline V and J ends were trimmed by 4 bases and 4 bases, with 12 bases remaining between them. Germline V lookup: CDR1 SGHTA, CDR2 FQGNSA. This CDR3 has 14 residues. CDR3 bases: TGTGCCAGCAGCTCCTGGGGGTTGGCAGATACGCAGTATTTT. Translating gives CASSSWGLADTQYF.

The CDR3 bases are TGTGCTAGTGGTTCCAACCCGCTGCCTATGAACACTGAAGCTTTCTTT. This translates into CASGSNPLPMNTEAFF. The chain is built from TRBV12-5 and TRBJ1-1; D is ambiguous. The CDR3 extends over 16 amino acids. Between the trimmed V and J ends, which lost 4 bases and 0 bases, there was a span of 15 bases. Per germline, CDR1 LGHNT and CDR2 FRNRAP.

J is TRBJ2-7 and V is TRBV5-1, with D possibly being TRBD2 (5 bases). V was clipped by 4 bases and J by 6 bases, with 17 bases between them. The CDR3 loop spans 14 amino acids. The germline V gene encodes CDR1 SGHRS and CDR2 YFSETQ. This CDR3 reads CASSLLVSGGEQYF. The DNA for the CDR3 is TGCGCCAGCAGCCTACTGGTCTCAGGAGGCGAGCAGTACTTC.

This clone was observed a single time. CDR3 in amino acids: CASSLGTMGSPLHF. The CDR3 DNA reads TGTGCCAGCAGCTTAGGGACCATGGGGTCACCCCTCCACTTT. J is TRBJ1-6 and V is TRBV11-2; no clear D gene. V gave up 1 base and J gave up 10 bases, with 11 bases separating them. Germline V gene data show CDR1 as SGHAT and CDR2 as FQNNGV. CDR3 length: 14 residues.

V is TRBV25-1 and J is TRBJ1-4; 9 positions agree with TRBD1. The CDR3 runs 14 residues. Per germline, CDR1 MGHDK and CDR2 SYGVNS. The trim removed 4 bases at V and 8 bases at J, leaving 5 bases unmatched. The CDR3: CASSAQGAVEKLFF. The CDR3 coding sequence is TGTGCCAGCAGTGCACAGGGGGCGGTCGAAAAACTGTTTTTT.

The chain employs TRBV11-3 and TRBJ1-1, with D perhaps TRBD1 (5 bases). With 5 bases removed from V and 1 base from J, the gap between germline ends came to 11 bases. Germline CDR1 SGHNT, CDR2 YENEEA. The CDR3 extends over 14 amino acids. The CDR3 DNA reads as TGTGCCAGCAGCCCCGGGACCGGGAACACTGAAGCTTTCTTT. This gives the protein CASSPGTGNTEAFF.

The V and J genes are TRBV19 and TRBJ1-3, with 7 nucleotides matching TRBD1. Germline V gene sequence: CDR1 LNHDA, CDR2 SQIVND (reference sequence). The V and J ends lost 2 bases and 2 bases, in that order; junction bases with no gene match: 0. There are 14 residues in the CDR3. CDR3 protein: CASSIQGAGNTIYF. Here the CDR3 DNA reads TGTGCCAGTAGTATACAGGGGGCTGGAAACACCATATATTTT.

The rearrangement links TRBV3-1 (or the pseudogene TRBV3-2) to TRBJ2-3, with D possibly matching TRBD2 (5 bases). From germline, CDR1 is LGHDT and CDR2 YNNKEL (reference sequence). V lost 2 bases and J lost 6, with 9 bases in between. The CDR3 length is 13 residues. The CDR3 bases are TGTGCCAGCAGCCAACCCCCGGGGGATACGCAGTATTTT. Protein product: CASSQPPGDTQYF.

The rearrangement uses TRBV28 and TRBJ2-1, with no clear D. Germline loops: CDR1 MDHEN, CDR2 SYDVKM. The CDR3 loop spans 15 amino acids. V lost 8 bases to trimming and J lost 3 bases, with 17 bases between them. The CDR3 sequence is CASVQTHVGYNEQFF. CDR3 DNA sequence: TGTGCCAGCGTACAGACTCACGTGGGCTACAATGAGCAGTTCTTC.

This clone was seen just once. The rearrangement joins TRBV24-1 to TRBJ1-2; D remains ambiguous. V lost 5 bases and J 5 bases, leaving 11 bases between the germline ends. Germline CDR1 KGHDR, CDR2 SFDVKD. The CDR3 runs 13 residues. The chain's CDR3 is CATSAGQTYGYTF. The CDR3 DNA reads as TGTGCCACCAGTGCCGGTCAGACATATGGCTACACCTTC.

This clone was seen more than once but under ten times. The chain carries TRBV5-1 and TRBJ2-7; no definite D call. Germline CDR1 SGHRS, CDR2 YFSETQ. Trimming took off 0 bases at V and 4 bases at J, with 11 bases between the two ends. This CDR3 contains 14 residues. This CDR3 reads CASSLDHMGYEQYF. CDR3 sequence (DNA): TGCGCCAGCAGCTTGGACCACATGGGGTACGAGCAGTACTTC.

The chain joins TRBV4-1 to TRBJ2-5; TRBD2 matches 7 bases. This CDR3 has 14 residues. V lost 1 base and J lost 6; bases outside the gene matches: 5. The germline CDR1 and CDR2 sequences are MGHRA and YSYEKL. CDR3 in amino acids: CASSQVGGSQTQYF. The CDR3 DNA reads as TGCGCCAGCAGCCAAGTAGGCGGGAGTCAGACCCAGTACTTC.

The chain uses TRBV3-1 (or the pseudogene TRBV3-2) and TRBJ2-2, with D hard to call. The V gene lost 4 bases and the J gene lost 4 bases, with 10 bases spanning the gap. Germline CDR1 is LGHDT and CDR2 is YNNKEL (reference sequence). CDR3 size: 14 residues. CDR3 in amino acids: CASSLGRTTGELFF. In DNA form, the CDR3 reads TGTGCCAGCAGCCTAGGACGGACCACCGGGGAGCTGTTTTTT.

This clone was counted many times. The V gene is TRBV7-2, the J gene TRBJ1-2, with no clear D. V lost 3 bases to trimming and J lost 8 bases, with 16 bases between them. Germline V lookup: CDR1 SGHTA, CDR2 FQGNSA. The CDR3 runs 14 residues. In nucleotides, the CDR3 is TGTGCCAGCAGCTTCGATCGGCAGTCAGGAGGCTACACCTTC. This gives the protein CASSFDRQSGGYTF.